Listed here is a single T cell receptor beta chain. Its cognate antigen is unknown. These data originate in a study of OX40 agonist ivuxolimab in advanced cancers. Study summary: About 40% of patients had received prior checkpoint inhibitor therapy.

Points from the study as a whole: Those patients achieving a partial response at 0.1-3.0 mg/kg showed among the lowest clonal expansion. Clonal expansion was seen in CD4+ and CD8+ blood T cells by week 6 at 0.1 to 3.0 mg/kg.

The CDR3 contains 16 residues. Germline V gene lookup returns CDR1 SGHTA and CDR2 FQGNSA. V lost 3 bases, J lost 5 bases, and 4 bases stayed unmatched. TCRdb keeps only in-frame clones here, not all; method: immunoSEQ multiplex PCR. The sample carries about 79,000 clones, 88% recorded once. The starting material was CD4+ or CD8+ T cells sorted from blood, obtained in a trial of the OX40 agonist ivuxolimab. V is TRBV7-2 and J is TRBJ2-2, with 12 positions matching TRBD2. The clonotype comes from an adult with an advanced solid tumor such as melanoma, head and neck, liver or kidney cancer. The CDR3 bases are TGTGCCAGCAGCTTGACTAGCGGGAGTGCGACCGGGGAGCTGTTTTTT. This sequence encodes CASSLTSGSATGELFF.